This record covers a single TCR beta chain. No cognate antigen has been identified for it. Base quality data are lacking; no much larger clone is found one base away. The CDR3 contains 15 residues, cysteine and phenylalanine counted. Of all the DNA, just the CDR3 is kept, 45 bases in frame from base 1. The data were taken from a study of beta chain features in type 1 diabetes (dated by TCRdb to the late 2010s). For the study in its entirety: Patients and healthy donors did not differ in mean age, gender distribution, total cell number or subset yield. Naive and central memory subsets were obtained from all 30 or so donors, but regulatory and stem cell-like memory subsets were isolated from only 8 patients and 8 healthy donors. A total of roughly 98,000,000 sorted cells were examined across all samples, and a strong correlation was observed between cell number per subset and RNA yield. The study compared TCRB repertoires of sorted circulating CD4+ T cell subsets between recently diagnosed type 1 diabetes patients and matched healthy donors. General study outcomes and caveats: Shorter templates might be favored by PCR, yet because patient and control samples were amplified and corrected together, any such skew would affect both groups equally. Because the HLA sub-analyses included only small numbers of individuals, any influence of HLA type on TCRB rearrangement was left unresolved. The naive, central memory and regulatory TCRB repertoires appeared to resemble one another more closely among patients than among healthy donors. At VDJ recombination sites, type 1 diabetes patients had fewer insertions and more deleted nucleotides, which implies abnormalities in thymic rearrangement. Because cDNA was sequenced instead of genomic DNA, activated cells with high expression could be over-represented, although the groups did not differ in activation or CD3 levels. In all four CD4+ subsets, TCRB CDR3 length was moderately but significantly shorter in type 1 diabetes patients.

The High Capacity cDNA Reverse Transcription Kit was used to reverse transcribe all of the isolated RNA, meaning that expressed TCRB transcripts were what got sequenced. Deep immunoSEQ sequencing was applied to naive, central memory and regulatory T cell samples, giving an average of about 3.57 million total reads per sample. After sorted cells were lysed in RLT buffer, RNA was extracted with DNase-treated RNeasy Micro or Mini kits, with the choice depending on cell number. Each cell subset was processed on its own to prevent cross-contamination, while patient and healthy donor samples were processed together. The immunoSEQ multiplex PCR was used to amplify TCRB sequences from cDNA, yielding 87-bp fragments that span the CDR3 region. Sequencing of the amplicons was performed on the Illumina HiSeq platform. The source study handled its data this way. Synthetic template baselines were used to correct PCR bias computationally, reads within Hamming distance 2 were collapsed together, and singletons that could not be merged were discarded. Reads were aligned against IMGT to assign V, D and J genes, CDR3 length and insertions or deletions at six rearrangement sites. Within each subset, clonotype counts were normalized to the number of sorted cells before true diversity and Gini coefficients were calculated with the tcR R package. The overlap coefficient, calculated on TCRB nucleotide sequences, was used to measure repertoire sharing. The immuneACCESS repertoire file appears here via TCRdb, limited to in-frame rearrangements. These files lack a portion of the clones; in checked studies, under half of the deficit traces to unresolved V genes, and the cause of the others is not known. The V and J calls and clone size are taken from that table; D and trimming were inferred from the DNA. The sample profile shows about 210,000 clones; roughly a tenth of them were found once. About 1.2% of the sample lies in the top ten.

Each donor gave one peripheral blood draw, averaging approximately 120 mL, which was collected into heparinised tubes. A BD FACSAria II was used to sort naive, central memory, regulatory and stem cell-like memory CD4+ T cells with a panel that included CD45RO, CCR7, CD25, CD127, CD95 and CD27. A purity above 98% was achieved for all sorted populations. PBMCs were isolated immediately by Lymphoprep density gradient centrifugation and stained directly without culture. Samples were stained and sorted in pairs, with one healthy donor and one patient per experiment, so that batch effects were minimized.

The sequenced material came from central memory CD4+ T cells from blood. This TCR derives from a man aged 18 to 30 in good health. The chain is assembled from TRBV1 and TRBJ2-3; the table assigns TRBD2, which was not confirmed against the DNA. TRBV1 is designated a pseudogene. The CDR3 amino acid sequence is: CTSATEGGPEDTQYF. The nucleotide sequence is TGCACCAGCGCTACAGAGGGAGGGCCGGAAGATACGCAGTATTTT.